Described below is a single T cell receptor (beta chain) sequence and its context. This clone was seen a single time. The clone's antigen remains unknown. It has no much larger one-base neighbor in the sample; base qualities were not kept. The data were taken from a study of radiotherapy plus CTLA-4 blockade in lung cancer (dated by TCRdb to the late 2010s). With regard to the full study: Objective responses occurred in 18% of enrolled patients, and 30% to 40% achieved disease control.

The V end loses 5 bases and the J end loses 6 bases, and a stretch of 13 bases separates them. The cysteine opens and the phenylalanine closes a CDR3 of 13 amino acids. Of the read, only the CDR3 DNA is kept; its 39 bases are in frame from base 1. Per the germline V gene (reference sequence), LNHDA is the CDR1 and SQIVND is the CDR2. Library preparation used the immunoSEQ multiplex PCR assay. TCRdb took this table from immuneACCESS and kept in-frame rearrangements with V and J called. Such tables lack part of the clones; where checked against another copy, unresolved V genes explain under half of the gap, and the rest is unexplained. This sample comprises roughly 73,000 clones, roughly 87% of them detected only once. Together, the top ten hold 35% to 45% of the sample. Points the paper makes about the study in general: The strongest predictors of response, as reported, were early dynamic changes in blood T cell clones along with a rise in serum interferon-beta after radiation. After treatment with radiotherapy and ipilimumab, TCR clones that originated in tumors expanded in peripheral blood.

The study evaluated CTLA-4 blockade (ipilimumab) given together with focal radiation therapy in patients who had chemo-refractory metastatic non-small-cell lung cancer. Here the sequenced sample was peripheral blood, taken from a patient treated with radiotherapy plus ipilimumab. This sequence was found in a human donor with non-small cell lung cancer that progressed on radiotherapy plus ipilimumab. The chain is made from TRBV19 and TRBJ1-2; the D gene is perhaps TRBD1, from 5 matching bases. The CDR3 region has the sequence CASSLAAGHGYTF. The base sequence is TGTGCCAGTAGTCTGGCGGCAGGGCATGGCTACACCTTC.